What follows are 3 T cell receptor beta chains derived from one specimen sequenced in a study of T cells in Graves' hyperthyroidism and ophthalmopathy. Amplification targeted TCR beta CDR3 regions from RNA transcripts. In the first-round RT-PCR of the TCR CDR3, the HTBI primer set was used. TCRdb re-called the multiplex PCR reads with MiXCR, one entry per CDR3 protein. Of about 570,000 distinct CDR3 sequences in the sample, around 45% were seen once. The material sequenced was peripheral blood or thyroid tissue (not recorded which). These receptors originate from an adult woman with Graves' disease, either hyperthyroidism or ophthalmopathy (not recorded which).

This clonotype came up many times. V gene TRBV7-6 combines with J gene TRBJ1-1; TRBD1 might be the D (6 bases). There are 14 residues in the CDR3. Germline V gene sequence: CDR1 SGHVS, CDR2 FNYEAQ. The ends were cut back, 3 bases at V and 5 bases at J, with 13 bases in the middle. CDR3 in amino acids: CASSLDSLGTEAFF. The CDR3 DNA reads as TGTGCCAGCAGCTTGGACAGTTTAGGGACTGAAGCTTTCTTT.

The rearrangement joins TRBV18 to TRBJ2-7; D could derive from TRBD1 or TRBD2 (5 bases each). The CDR3 extends over 14 amino acids. Germline V lookup: CDR1 KGHSH, CDR2 LQKENI. V lost 0 bases and J lost 5, with 11 bases in between. CDR3 region: CASSPPSGRNEQYF. The CDR3 coding sequence is TGTGCCAGCTCACCACCGTCAGGGAGAAACGAGCAGTACTTC.

The gene calls are TRBV6-5 and TRBJ1-5; 7 nucleotides match TRBD1. The CDR3 is 13 amino acids. With 8 bases clipped from V and 7 bases from J, the junction kept 8 bases outside the gene matches. CDR1 and CDR2 (germline): MNHEY, SVGAGI. CDR3 nucleotide sequence: TGTGCCAGCTCCGACAGGGCATCCCAGCCCCAGCATTTT. This translates into CASSDRASQPQHF.